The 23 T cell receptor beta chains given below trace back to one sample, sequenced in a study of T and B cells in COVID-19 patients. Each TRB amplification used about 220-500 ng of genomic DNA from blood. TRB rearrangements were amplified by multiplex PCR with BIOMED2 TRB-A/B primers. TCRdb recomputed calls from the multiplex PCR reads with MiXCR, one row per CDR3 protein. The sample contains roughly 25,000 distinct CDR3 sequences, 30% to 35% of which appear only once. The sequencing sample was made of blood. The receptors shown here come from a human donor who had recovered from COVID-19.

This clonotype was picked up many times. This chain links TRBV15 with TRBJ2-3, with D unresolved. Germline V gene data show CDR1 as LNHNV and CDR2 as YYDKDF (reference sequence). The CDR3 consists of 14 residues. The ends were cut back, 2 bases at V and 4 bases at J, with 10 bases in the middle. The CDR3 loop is CATSRKRAADTQYF. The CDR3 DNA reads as TGTGCCACCAGCAGAAAACGGGCAGCAGATACGCAGTATTTT.

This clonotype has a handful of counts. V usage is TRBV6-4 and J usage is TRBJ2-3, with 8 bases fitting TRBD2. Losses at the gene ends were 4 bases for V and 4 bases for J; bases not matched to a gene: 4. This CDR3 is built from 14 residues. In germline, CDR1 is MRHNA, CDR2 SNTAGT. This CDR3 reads CASSAGRGADTQYF. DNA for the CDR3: TGTGCCAGCAGTGCCGGGAGGGGGGCAGATACGCAGTATTTT.

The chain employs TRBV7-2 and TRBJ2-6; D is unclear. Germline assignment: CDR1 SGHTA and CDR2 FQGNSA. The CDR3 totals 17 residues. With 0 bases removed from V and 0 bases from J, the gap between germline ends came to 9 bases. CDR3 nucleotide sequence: TGTGCCAGCAGCTTAGCGCCAGGAAACTCTGGGGCCAACGTCCTGACTTTC. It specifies CASSLAPGNSGANVLTF.

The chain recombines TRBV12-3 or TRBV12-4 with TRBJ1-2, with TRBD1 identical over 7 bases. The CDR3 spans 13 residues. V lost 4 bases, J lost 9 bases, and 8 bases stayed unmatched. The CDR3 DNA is TGTGCCAGCAGTTGGGGGGCAGGGGGGAGCTACACCTTC. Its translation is CASSWGAGGSYTF.

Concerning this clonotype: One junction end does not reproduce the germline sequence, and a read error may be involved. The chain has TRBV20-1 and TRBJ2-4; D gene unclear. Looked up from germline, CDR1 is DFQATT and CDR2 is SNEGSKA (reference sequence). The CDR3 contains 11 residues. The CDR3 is CSARDLGPIFF. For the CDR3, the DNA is TGCAGTGCTAGAGATCTAGGACCAATTTTCTTC.

The CDR3 spells CASSGGTGWGYGYTF. In nucleotides, the CDR3 is TGTGCCAGCAGCGGAGGCACAGGTTGGGGCTATGGCTACACCTTC. This chain joins TRBV5-6 and TRBJ1-2, with a tentative D call TRBD1 (5 bases). Trimming cost V 4 bases and J 4 bases, with 17 bases left between them. The germline gives CDR1 SGHDT, CDR2 YYEEEE. This CDR3 is built from 15 residues. Full variable domain (outside the CDR3, taken from reference TRBV5-6 and TRBJ1-2): DAGVTQSPTHLIKTRGQQVTLRCSPKSGHDTVSWYQQALGQGPQFIFQYYEEEERQRGNFPDRFSGHQFPNYSSELNVNALLLGDSALYLCASSGGTGWGYGYTFGSGTRLTVV.

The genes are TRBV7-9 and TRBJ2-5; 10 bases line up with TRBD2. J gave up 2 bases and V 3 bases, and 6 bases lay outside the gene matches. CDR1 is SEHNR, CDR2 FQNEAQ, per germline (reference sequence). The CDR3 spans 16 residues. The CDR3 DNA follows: TGTGCCAGCAGCTTCCTAGGACTAGCGGAACAAGAGACCCAGTACTTC. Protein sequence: CASSFLGLAEQETQYF.

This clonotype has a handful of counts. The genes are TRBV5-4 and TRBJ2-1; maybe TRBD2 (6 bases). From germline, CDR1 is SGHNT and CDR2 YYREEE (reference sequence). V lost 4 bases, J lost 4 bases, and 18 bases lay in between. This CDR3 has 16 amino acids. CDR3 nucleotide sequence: TGTGCCAGCAGCCCGACGCGGGCGGGATCTTACAATGAGCAGTTCTTC. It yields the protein CASSPTRAGSYNEQFF. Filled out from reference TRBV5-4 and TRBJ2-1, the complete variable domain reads ETGVTQSPTHLIKTRGQQVTLRCSSQSGHNTVSWYQQALGQGPQFIFQYYREEENGRGNFPPRFSGLQFPNYSSELNVNALELDDSALYLCASSPTRAGSYNEQFFGPGTRLTVL.

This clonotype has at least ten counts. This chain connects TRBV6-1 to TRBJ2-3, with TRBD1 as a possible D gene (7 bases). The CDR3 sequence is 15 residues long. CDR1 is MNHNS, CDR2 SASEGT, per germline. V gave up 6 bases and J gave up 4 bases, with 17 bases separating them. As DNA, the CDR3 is TGTGCCAGCAGCTTCCGCGACAGGGAGGCAGATACGCAGTATTTT. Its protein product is CASSFRDREADTQYF.

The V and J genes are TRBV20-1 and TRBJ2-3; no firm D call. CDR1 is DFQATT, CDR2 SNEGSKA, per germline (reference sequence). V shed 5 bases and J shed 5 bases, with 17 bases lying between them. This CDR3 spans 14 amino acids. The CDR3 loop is CSARSPSPGDTQYF. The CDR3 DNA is TGCAGTGCTCGCAGTCCTTCGCCTGGAGATACGCAGTATTTT.

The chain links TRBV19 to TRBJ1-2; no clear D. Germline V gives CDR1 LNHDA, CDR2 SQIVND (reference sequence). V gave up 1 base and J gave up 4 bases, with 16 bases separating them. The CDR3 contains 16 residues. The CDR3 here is CASSIVSGTVGYGYTF. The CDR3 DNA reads TGTGCCAGTAGTATAGTTTCGGGTACAGTCGGCTATGGCTACACCTTC.

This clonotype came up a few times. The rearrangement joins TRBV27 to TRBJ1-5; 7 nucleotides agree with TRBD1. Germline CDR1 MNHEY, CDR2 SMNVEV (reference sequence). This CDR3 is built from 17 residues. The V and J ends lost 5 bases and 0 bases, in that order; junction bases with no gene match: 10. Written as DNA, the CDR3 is TGTGCCAGCAGTCCCTCAAGGGGGCCCTATAGCAATCAGCCCCAGCATTTT. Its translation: CASSPSRGPYSNQPQHF.

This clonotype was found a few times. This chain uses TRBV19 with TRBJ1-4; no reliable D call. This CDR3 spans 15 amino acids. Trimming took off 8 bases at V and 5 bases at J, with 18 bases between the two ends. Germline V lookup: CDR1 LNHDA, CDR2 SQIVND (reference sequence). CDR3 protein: CASQAARTLNEKLFF. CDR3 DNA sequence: TGTGCCAGTCAAGCAGCACGGACCCTCAATGAAAAACTGTTTTTT.

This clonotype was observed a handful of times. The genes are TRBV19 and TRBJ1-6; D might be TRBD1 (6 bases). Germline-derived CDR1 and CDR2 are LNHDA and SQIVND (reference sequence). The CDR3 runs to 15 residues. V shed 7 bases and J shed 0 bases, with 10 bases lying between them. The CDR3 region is CASTDRSSYNSPLHF. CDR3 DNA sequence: TGTGCCAGTACCGACAGGAGCTCCTATAATTCACCCCTCCACTTT.

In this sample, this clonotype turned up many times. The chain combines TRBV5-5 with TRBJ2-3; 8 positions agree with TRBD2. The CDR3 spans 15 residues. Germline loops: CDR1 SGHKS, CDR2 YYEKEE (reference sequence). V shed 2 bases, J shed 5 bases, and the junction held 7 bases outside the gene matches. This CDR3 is CASSLPAGEGDTQYF. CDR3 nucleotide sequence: TGTGCCAGCAGCTTACCAGCGGGGGAAGGAGATACGCAGTATTTT.

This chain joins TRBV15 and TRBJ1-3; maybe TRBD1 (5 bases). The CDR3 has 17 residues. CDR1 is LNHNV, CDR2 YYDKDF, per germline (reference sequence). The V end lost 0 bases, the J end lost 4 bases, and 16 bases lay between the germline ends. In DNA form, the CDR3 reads TGTGCCACCAGCAGAGATTGGGGGTATGCGGAGGGAAACACCATATATTTT. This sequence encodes CATSRDWGYAEGNTIYF.

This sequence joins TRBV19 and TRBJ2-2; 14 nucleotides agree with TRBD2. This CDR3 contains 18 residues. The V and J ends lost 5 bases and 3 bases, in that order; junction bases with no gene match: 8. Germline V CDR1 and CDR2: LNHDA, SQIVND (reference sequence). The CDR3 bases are TGTGCCAGTAGTGCGAGACTAGCGGGGGGGTGGGACACCGGGGAGCTGTTTTTT. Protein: CASSARLAGGWDTGELFF.

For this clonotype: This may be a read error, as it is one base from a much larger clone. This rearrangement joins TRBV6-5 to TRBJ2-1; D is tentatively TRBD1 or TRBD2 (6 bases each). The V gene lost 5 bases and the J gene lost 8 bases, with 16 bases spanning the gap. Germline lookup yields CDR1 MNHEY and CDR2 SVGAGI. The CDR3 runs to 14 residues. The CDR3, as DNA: TGTGCCAGCAGTCACCGGTGGGGGGCAGATGAGCAGTTCTTC. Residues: CASSHRWGADEQFF.

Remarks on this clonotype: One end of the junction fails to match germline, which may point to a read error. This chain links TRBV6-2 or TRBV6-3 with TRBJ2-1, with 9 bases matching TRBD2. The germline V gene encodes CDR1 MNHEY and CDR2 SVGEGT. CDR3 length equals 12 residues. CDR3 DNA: TGTGCCAGCAGTCCGCGTAGCGGGGGCCTGATCTTC. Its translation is CASSPRSGGLIF.

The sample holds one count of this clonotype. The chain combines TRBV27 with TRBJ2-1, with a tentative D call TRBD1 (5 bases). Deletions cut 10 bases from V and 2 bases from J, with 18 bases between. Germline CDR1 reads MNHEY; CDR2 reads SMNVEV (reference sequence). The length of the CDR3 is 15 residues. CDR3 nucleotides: TGTGCCACAAATCTTCTCCAGGGTGCCTACAATGAGCAGTTCTTC. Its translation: CATNLLQGAYNEQFF.

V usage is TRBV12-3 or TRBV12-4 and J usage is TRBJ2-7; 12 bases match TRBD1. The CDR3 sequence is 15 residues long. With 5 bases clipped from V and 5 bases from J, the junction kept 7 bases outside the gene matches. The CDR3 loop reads CASSTRDRGPNEQYF. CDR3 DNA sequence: TGTGCCAGCAGTACCCGGGACAGGGGGCCAAACGAGCAGTACTTC.

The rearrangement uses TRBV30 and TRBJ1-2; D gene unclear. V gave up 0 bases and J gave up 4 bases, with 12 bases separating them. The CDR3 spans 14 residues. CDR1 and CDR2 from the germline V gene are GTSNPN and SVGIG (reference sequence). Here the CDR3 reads CAWSVSRPGYGYTF. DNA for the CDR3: TGTGCCTGGAGTGTATCCCGACCGGGCTATGGCTACACCTTC.

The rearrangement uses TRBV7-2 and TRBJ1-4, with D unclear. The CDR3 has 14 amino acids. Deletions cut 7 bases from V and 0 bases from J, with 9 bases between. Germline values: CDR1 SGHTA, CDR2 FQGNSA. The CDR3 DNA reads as TGTGCCAGCACTCAAGAAGCAACTAATGAAAAACTGTTTTTT. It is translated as CASTQEATNEKLFF.